These 19 T cell receptor beta chains were sequenced from one sample in a study of graft-versus-host responses after intestinal transplantation. These TCRs are of unknown antigen specificity. TCRdb's table, derived via immunoSEQ multiplex PCR, lists solely in-frame clones and lacks some. The sample has tens of thousands of clones; more than 80% are singletons. The specimen comprised unstimulated CD8+ T cells sorted from spleen or lymph node cells, sampled before intestinal transplant. The receptors were sampled from a human donor who received an intestinal transplant.

The chain combines TRBV27 with TRBJ2-7; D may be TRBD1 (6 bases). Trimming took 8 bases from V and 1 from J, leaving 12 bases between them. The V gene's germline CDR1 is MNHEY and CDR2 SMNVEV (reference sequence). This CDR3 region has 13 residues. The CDR3 protein is CASAQGQSYEQYF. In DNA, the CDR3 is TGTGCCAGCGCTCAGGGACAATCCTACGAGCAGTACTTC.

The rearrangement links TRBV15 to TRBJ2-5; 7 nucleotides match TRBD2. Near its end, the DNA agrees better with TRBJ2-7, so the J call may be wrong. Per the germline V gene, CDR1 is LNHNV and CDR2 is YYDKDF (reference sequence). This CDR3 spans 16 amino acids. This CDR3 is CATSLDGPGGTYEQYF. CDR3 coding DNA: TGTGCCACCAGCCTCGATGGGCCGGGAGGCACCTACGAGCAGTACTTC.

The chain links TRBV7-3 to TRBJ1-1; 7 bases are a match to TRBD1. J gave up 4 bases and V 4 bases, and 9 bases lay outside the gene matches. Germline loops: CDR1 SGHTA, CDR2 FQGTGA. The length of the CDR3 is 15 residues. The CDR3 DNA follows: TGTGCCAGCAGCTCCCGGCCGGGACAGATCACTGAAGCTTTCTTT. Translated: CASSSRPGQITEAFF.

This chain uses TRBV5-1 with TRBJ2-3; tentative D call: TRBD2 (6 bases). Germline-derived CDR1 and CDR2 are SGHRS and YFSETQ. With 0 bases removed from V and 2 bases from J, the gap between germline ends came to 10 bases. The CDR3 spans 15 residues. The chain's CDR3 is CASSLGLATTDTQYF. The CDR3 DNA reads as TGCGCCAGCAGCTTGGGGCTAGCGACCACAGATACGCAGTATTTT.

The chain is built from TRBV2 and TRBJ2-7; 14 bases match TRBD2. Looked up from germline, CDR1 is SNHLY and CDR2 is FYNNEI. V lost 6 bases, J lost 4 bases, and 8 bases stayed unmatched. The CDR3 contains 16 residues. The CDR3 protein is CASRGTSGSDSYEQYF. As DNA, the CDR3 is TGTGCCAGCAGGGGGACTAGCGGGAGCGACTCATACGAGCAGTACTTC.

This clone was found once. This chain joins TRBV7-6 and TRBJ2-4; D possibly corresponds to TRBD2 (5 bases). This CDR3 region has 15 residues. The V end lost 2 bases, the J end lost 0 bases, and 8 bases lay between the germline ends. Germline V gives CDR1 SGHVS, CDR2 FNYEAQ. The CDR3 nucleotides read TGTGCCAGCAGCTTAAACGGACTAGCCAAAAACATTCAGTACTTC. Encoded protein: CASSLNGLAKNIQYF. Full variable domain (outside the CDR3, taken from reference TRBV7-6 and TRBJ2-4): GAGVSQSPRYKVTKRGQDVALRCDPISGHVSLYWYRQALGQGPEFLTYFNYEAQQDKSGLPNDRFSAERPEGSISTLTIQRTEQRDSAMYRCASSLNGLAKNIQYFGAGTRLSVL.

A few counts support this clone. This sequence joins TRBV19 and TRBJ2-7; TRBD2 is a possible D gene (5 bases). The CDR3 length is 13 residues. Germline V gene lookup returns CDR1 LNHDA and CDR2 SQIVND (reference sequence). V was shortened by 5 bases and J by 3 bases, with 11 bases between the two germline ends. CDR3 DNA sequence: TGTGCCAGTAGTTTCGAGGGAGACTACGAGCAGTACTTC. Translating gives CASSFEGDYEQYF.

The rearrangement links TRBV15 to TRBJ2-2; a possible D gene is TRBD1 (5 bases). Trimming left V 6 bases short and J 5 bases short, with 7 bases between. The germline V gene encodes CDR1 LNHNV and CDR2 YYDKDF (reference sequence). The CDR3 length is 12 residues. The CDR3 sequence: CATRKGTGELFF. CDR3 DNA sequence: TGTGCCACCAGGAAGGGGACCGGGGAGCTGTTTTTT.

This clone was recorded once. The chain recombines TRBV15 with TRBJ2-3; 8 bases align to TRBD2. There are 14 residues in the CDR3. CDR1 is LNHNV and CDR2 is YYDKDF in the germline V gene (reference sequence). The V and J ends lost 5 bases and 6 bases, in that order; junction bases with no gene match: 7. This CDR3 is CATSEERELDTQYF. CDR3 DNA: TGTGCCACCAGCGAGGAGCGGGAGTTGGATACGCAGTATTTT.

This chain connects TRBV27 to TRBJ2-1; D not resolved. Germline values: CDR1 MNHEY, CDR2 SMNVEV (reference sequence). Trimming removed 2 bases from V and 3 bases from J, with 8 bases in between. The CDR3 consists of 14 residues. CDR3 DNA sequence: TGTGCCAGCAGTTTAGCAGCGCACTACAATGAGCAGTTCTTC. It translates to CASSLAAHYNEQFF.

J is TRBJ2-7 and V is TRBV5-1; the match to TRBD2 covers 10 bases. V trimming: 2 bases; J trimming: 4 bases; junction bases outside the gene matches: 3. The CDR3 runs to 14 residues. The germline CDR1 and CDR2 sequences are SGHRS and YFSETQ. DNA of the CDR3: TGCGCCAGCAGCTTAGCGGGGGGGGGTTACGAGCAGTACTTC. It specifies CASSLAGGGYEQYF.

This chain joins TRBV5-8 and TRBJ2-5; tentative D call: TRBD2 (6 bases). V dropped 2 bases and J dropped 5 bases, with 13 bases sitting between them. The V gene's germline CDR1 is SGHTS and CDR2 YDEGEE. This CDR3 spans 14 amino acids. The CDR3 DNA sequence: TGTGCCAGCAGCTTCGGGGGAGGCGCTGAGACCCAGTACTTC. This gives the protein CASSFGGGAETQYF. Complete variable domain (other parts from reference TRBV5-8 and TRBJ2-5): EAGVTQSPTHLIKTRGQQATLRCSPISGHTSVYWYQQALGLGLQFLLWYDEGEERNRGNFPPRFSGRQFPNYSSELNVNALELEDSALYLCASSFGGGAETQYFGPGTRLLVL.

The chain employs TRBV4-2 and TRBJ2-3; 12 nucleotides line up with TRBD1. Germline V lookup: CDR1 LGHNA, CDR2 YNFKEQ. This CDR3 spans 22 amino acids. V trimming: 1 base; J trimming: 0 bases; junction bases outside the gene matches: 17. CDR3 sequence reads: CASSQAAGDRGPPASSTDTQYF. The CDR3 DNA is TGTGCCAGCAGCCAAGCCGCGGGGGACAGGGGGCCCCCAGCTTCTAGCACAGATACGCAGTATTTT.

A single count supports this clone. The chain combines TRBV7-6 with TRBJ2-1, with D perhaps matching TRBD2 (6 bases). The CDR3 is 15 residues long. Per germline, CDR1 SGHVS and CDR2 FNYEAQ. The ends were cut back, 3 bases at V and 2 bases at J, with 11 bases in the middle. This CDR3 reads CASSLWRGTYNEQFF. DNA of the CDR3: TGTGCCAGCAGCTTGTGGCGGGGTACCTACAATGAGCAGTTCTTC.

This chain connects TRBV29-1 to TRBJ1-1; 11 nucleotides match TRBD1. Germline V lookup: CDR1 SQVTM, CDR2 ANQGSEA. There are 14 residues in the CDR3. J lost 3 bases, V lost 5 bases, and 5 bases had no gene match. CDR3 DNA sequence: TGCAGCGTTCCTGGGGACAGGGGGGACACTGAAGCTTTCTTT. It specifies CSVPGDRGDTEAFF.

In regard to this clone: Other nucleotide sequences in the sample specify the same CDR3. This chain links TRBV27 with TRBJ2-1; tentative D call: TRBD2 (6 bases). V was clipped by 0 bases and J by 2 bases, with 8 bases between them. The CDR3 spans 15 residues. Germline V gives CDR1 MNHEY, CDR2 SMNVEV (reference sequence). CDR3 coding DNA: TGTGCCAGCAGTTTATCGGGGGGAACCTACAATGAGCAGTTCTTC. The encoded protein is CASSLSGGTYNEQFF.

CDR3 sequence: CASSPPVDYEQYF. CDR3 nucleotides: TGTGCCAGTAGTCCGCCGGTAGACTACGAGCAGTACTTC. The chain is built from TRBV19 and TRBJ2-7, with unresolved D. Deletions cut 5 bases from V and 3 bases from J, with 11 bases between. CDR3 length equals 13 residues. The germline V gene has CDR1 LNHDA and CDR2 SQIVND (reference sequence).

The chain combines TRBV29-1 with TRBJ2-3, with D tentatively TRBD2 (6 bases). The germline V gene has CDR1 SQVTM and CDR2 ANQGSEA. V was clipped by 4 bases and J by 4 bases, with 18 bases between them. The CDR3 runs 15 residues. The DNA for the CDR3 is TGCAGCGTTGCCGGACGCCCCGGAGGGGCAGATACGCAGTATTTT. Translating gives CSVAGRPGGADTQYF.

The rearrangement links TRBV2 to TRBJ1-2, with D hard to call. V lost 7 bases to trimming and J lost 2 bases, with 5 bases between them. From germline, CDR1 is SNHLY and CDR2 FYNNEI. The CDR3 is 11 residues long. Here the CDR3 reads CASTGNYGYTF. The CDR3 region has the DNA TGTGCCAGCACGGGGAACTATGGCTACACCTTC.